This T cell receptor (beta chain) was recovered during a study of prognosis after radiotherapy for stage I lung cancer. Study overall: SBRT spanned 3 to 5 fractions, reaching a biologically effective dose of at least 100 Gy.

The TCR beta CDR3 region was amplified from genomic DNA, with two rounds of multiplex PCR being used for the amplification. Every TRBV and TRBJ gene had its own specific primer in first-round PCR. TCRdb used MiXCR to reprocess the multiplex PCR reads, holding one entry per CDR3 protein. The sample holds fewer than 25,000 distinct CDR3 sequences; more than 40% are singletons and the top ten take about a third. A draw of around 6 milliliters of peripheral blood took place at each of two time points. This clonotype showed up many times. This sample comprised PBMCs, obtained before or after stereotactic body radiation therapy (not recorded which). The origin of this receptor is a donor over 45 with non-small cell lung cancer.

CDR3 DNA: TGCGCCAGCAGCGCAGACAGGCGCGCCTACGAGCAGTACTTC. The encoded protein is CASSADRRAYEQYF. V and J are TRBV5-1 and TRBJ2-7; the D gene is possibly TRBD1 (6 bases). Trimming left V 4 bases short and J 2 bases short, with 13 bases between. CDR3 length: 14 residues. Germline V gives CDR1 SGHRS, CDR2 YFSETQ.